This TCR beta chain is from a study of naive and memory T cell subsets. EMRA cells were CD45RA+CD27-, and effector memory cells CD45RA-CD27-. This clonotype is judged medium-sized. Antigen unknown. Both TRBC1 and TRBC2 were covered by a beta constant-region primer of two equimolar oligonucleotides. Nested alpha and beta constant-region primers with the SP2 primer drove four PCR rounds on ligated cDNA. TCRdb fed the UMI-ligation and nested PCR reads into MiXCR, producing one record per CDR3 protein. Seen here are 4,500 or so distinct CDR3 sequences, about 7% observed once, and the top ten hold about 80%. Study results and limitations: Gini index rose across naive, CM, EM and EMRA in CD4 and CD8. Findings for naive and memory subsets could not be checked against ground truth.

Germline assignment: CDR1 DFQATT and CDR2 SNEGSKA (reference sequence). The CDR3 has 15 amino acids. The ends lost 4 bases at V and 8 bases at J; junction bases unmatched: 8. This chain connects TRBV20-1 to TRBJ1-6; 10 bases line up with TRBD1. Sequenced material: CD4+ TEMRA cells from blood. Subset defined: effector memory re-expressing CD45RA, CD45RA+ CD27-. The receptor's source is a human donor in good health. The CDR3 here is CSATKTGGWDSPLHF. The CDR3 DNA follows: TGCAGTGCTACCAAGACAGGGGGCTGGGATTCACCCCTCCACTTT.